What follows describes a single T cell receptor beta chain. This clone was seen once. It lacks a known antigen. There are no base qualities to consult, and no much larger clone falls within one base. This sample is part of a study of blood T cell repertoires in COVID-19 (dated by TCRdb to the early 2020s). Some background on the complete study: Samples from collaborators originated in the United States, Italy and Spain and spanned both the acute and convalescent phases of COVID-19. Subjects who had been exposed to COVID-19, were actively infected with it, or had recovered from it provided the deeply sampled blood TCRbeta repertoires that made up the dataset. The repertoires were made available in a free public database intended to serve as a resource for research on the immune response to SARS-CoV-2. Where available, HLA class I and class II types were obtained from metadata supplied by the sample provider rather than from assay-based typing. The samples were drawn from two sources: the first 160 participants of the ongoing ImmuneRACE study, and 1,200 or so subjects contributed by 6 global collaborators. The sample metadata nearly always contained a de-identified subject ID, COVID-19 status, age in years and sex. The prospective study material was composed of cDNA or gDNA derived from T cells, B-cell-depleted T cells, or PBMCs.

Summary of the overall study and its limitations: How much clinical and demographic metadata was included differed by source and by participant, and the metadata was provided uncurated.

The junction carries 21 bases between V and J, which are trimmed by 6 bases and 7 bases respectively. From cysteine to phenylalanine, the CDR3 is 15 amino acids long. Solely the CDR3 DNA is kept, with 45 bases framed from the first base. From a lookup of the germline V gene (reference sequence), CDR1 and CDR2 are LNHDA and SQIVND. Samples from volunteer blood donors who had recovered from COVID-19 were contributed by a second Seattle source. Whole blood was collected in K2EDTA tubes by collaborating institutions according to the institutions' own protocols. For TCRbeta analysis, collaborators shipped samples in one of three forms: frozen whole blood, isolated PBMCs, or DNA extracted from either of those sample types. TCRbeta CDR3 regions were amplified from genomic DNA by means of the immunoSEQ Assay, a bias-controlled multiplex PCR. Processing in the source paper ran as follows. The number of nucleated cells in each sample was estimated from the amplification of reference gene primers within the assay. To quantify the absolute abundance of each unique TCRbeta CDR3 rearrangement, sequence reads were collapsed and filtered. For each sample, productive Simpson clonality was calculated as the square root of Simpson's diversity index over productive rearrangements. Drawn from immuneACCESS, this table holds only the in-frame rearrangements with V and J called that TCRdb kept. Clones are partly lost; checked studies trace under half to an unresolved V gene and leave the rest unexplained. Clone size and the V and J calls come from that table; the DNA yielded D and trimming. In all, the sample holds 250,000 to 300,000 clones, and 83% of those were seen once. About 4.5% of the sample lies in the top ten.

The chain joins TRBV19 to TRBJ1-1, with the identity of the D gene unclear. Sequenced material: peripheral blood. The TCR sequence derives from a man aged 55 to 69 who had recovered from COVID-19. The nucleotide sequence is TGTGCCAGTAGCCCCCCCCGGGGAGGAGGTGGTGAAGCTTTCTTT. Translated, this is CASSPPRGGGGEAFF.